This T cell receptor beta chain was identified in a study of cytomegalovirus exposure and HLA in healthy donors. Study-level results: Analyzed later, most CMV-associated TCR beta chains appeared HLA-restricted. Highly shared variants forming one cluster were likely a sequencing artifact. Earlier analysis yielded a pattern in which most TCR beta V segments were productive about 87% or about 30% of the time.

Note on this clone: Its target is unknown.

The study ran its PCR with 60 Vbeta and 13 Jbeta primers. Some clones are missing from TCRdb's copy, which holds only in-frame ones; the method was immunoSEQ multiplex PCR. The data contain over 150,000 clones, approximately 74% of them singletons. V lost 9 bases to trimming and J lost 9 bases; unmatched junction nucleotides: 7. Germline loops: CDR1 LNHDA, CDR2 SQIVND (reference sequence). This CDR3 spans 13 amino acids. Sequencing was done on a sample of PBMCs. The receptor's source is a woman aged 25 to 39 in good health and CMV-seronegative. The chain uses TRBV19 and TRBJ1-6; 8 bases fit TRBD1. The CDR3 DNA reads TGTGCCAGGGGCAGGGGGCTATGTTCACCCCTCCACTTT. It codes for CARGRGLCSPLHF.